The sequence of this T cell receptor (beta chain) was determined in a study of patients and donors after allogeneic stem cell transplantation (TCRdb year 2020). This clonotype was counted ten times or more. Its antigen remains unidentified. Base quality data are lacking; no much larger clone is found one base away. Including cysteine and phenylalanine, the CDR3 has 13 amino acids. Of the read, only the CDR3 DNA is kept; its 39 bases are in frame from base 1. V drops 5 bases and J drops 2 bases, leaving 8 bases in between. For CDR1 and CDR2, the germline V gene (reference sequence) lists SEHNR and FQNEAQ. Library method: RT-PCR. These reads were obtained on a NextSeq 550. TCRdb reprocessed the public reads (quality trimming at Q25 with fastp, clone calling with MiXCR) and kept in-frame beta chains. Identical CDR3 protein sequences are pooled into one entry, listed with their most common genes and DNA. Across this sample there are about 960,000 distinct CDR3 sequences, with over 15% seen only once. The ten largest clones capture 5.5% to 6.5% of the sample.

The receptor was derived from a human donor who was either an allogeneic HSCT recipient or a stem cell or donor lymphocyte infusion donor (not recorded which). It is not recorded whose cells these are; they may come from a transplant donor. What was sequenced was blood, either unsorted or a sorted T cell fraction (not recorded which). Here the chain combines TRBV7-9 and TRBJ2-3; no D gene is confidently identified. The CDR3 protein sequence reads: CASSPRNTDTQYF. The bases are TGTGCCAGCAGCCCAAGGAACACAGATACGCAGTATTTT.